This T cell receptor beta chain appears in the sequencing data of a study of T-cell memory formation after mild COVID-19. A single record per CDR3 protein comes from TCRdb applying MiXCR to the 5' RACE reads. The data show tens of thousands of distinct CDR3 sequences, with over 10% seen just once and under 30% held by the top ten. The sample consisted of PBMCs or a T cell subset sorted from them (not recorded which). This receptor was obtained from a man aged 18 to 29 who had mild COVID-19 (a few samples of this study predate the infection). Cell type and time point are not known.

The CDR3 region has the DNA TGTGCCACCAGCAGAGATCTTACAGGGGCAGGTTCCTACGAGCAGTACTTC. This codes for CATSRDLTGAGSYEQYF. The rearrangement uses TRBV15 and TRBJ2-7; 7 bases align to TRBD1. Germline V gives CDR1 LNHNV, CDR2 YYDKDF (reference sequence). The CDR3 loop spans 17 amino acids. The ends lost 0 bases at V and 1 base at J; junction bases unmatched: 9.